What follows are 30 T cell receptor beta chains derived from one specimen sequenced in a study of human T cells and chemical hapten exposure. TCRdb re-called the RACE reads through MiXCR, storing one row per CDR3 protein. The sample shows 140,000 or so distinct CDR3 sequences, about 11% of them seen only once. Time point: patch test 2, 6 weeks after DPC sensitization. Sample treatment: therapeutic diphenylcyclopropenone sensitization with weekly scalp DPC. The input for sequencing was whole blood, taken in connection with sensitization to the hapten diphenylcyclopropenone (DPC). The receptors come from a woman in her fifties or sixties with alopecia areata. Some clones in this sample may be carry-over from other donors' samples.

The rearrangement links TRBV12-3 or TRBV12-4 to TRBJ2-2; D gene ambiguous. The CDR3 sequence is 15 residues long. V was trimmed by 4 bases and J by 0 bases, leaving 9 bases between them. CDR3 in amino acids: CASSSNPANTGELFF. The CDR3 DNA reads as TGTGCCAGCAGTTCCAACCCGGCGAACACCGGGGAGCTGTTTTTT.

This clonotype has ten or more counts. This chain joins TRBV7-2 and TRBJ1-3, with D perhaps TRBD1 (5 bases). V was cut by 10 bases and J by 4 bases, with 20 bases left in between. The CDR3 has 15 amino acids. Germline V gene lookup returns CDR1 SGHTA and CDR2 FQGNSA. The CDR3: CATQGWGDLGNTIYF. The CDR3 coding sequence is TGTGCCACCCAGGGATGGGGGGATTTGGGAAACACCATATATTTT.

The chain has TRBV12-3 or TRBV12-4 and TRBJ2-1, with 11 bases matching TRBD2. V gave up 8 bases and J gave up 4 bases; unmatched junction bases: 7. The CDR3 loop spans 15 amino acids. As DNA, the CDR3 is TGTGCCAGCGGGCTAGCGGGAGGCTCTTACAATGAGCAGTTCTTC. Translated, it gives CASGLAGGSYNEQFF.

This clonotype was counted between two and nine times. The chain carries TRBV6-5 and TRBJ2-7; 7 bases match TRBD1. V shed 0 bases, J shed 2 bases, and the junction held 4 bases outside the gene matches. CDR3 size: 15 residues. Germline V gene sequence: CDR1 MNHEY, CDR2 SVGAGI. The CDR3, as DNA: TGTGCCAGCAGTTACTCGGGACAGACCACCTACGAGCAGTACTTC. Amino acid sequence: CASSYSGQTTYEQYF.

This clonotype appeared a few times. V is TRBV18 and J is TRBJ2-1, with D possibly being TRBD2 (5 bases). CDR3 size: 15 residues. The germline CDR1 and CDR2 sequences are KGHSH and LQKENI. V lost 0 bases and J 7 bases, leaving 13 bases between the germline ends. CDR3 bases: TGTGCCAGCTCACCACCCCCGACTACACGTAATGAGCAGTTCTTC. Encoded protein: CASSPPPTTRNEQFF.

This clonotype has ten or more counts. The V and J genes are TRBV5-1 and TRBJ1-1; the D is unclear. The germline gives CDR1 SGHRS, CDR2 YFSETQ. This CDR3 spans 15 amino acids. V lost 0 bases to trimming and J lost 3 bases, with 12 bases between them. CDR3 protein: CASSLGGIKDTEAFF. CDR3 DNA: TGCGCCAGCAGCTTGGGAGGGATTAAGGACACTGAAGCTTTCTTT.

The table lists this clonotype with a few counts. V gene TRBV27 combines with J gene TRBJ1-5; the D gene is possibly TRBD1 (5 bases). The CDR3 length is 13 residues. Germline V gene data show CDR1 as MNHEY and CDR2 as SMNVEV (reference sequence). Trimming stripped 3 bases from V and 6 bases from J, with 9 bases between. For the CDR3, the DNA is TGTGCCAGCAGTTTTAGGGGTCTTCAGCCCCAGCATTTT. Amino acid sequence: CASSFRGLQPQHF.

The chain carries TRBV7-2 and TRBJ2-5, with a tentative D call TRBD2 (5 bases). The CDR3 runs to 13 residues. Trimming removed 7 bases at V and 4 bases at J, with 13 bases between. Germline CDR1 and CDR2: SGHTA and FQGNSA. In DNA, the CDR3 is TGTGCCAGCACCTGGTCGGCGGGAGAGACCCAGTACTTC. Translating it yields CASTWSAGETQYF.

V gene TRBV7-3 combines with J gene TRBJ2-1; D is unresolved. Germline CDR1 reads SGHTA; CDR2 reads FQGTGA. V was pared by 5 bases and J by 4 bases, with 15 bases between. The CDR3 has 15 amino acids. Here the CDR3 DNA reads TGTGCCAGCAGCGAATCTGCGACAACGTACAATGAGCAGTTCTTC. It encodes CASSESATTYNEQFF.

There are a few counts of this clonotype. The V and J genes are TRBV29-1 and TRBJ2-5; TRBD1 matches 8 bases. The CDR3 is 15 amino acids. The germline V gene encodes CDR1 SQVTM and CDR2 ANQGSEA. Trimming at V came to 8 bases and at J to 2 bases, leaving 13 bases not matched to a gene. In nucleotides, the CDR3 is TGCAGCTCCTCGCCCCGGACAGGGAGTCAAGAGACCCAGTACTTC. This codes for CSSSPRTGSQETQYF.

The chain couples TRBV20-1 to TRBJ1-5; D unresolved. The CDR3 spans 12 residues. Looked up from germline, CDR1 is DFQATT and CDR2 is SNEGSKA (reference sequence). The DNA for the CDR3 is TGCAGCACCGGTTATTACAATCAGCCCCAGCATTTT. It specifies CSTGYYNQPQHF.

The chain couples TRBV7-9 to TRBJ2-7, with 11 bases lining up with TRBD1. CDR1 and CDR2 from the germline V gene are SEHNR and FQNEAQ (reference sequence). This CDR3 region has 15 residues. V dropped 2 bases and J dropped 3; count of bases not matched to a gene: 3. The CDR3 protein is CASSLYGTGGYEQYF. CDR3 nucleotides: TGTGCCAGCAGCTTATACGGGACAGGGGGCTACGAGCAGTACTTC.

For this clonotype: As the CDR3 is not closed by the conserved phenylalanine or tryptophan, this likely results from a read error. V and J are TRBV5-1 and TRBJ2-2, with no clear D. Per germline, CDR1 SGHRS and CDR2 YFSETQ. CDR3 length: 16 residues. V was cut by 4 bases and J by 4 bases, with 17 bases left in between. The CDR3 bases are TGCGCCAGCAGCCCCCGAGCCAGCGTCCCCACCGGGGAGCTGTTTCTT. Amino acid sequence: CASSPRASVPTGELFL.

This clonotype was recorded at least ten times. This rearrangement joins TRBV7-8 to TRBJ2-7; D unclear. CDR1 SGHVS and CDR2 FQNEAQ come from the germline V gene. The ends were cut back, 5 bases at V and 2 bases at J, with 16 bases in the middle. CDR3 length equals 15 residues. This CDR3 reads CASSRSVLLAYEQYF. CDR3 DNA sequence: TGTGCCAGCAGCCGATCAGTCCTTCTCGCCTACGAGCAGTACTTC.

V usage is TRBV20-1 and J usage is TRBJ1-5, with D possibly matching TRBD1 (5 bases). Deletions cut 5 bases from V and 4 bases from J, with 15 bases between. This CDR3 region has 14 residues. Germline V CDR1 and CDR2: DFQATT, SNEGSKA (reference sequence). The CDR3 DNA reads TGCAGTGCTTGGGACGGTTGGGGAAATCAGCCCCAGCATTTT. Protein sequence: CSAWDGWGNQPQHF.

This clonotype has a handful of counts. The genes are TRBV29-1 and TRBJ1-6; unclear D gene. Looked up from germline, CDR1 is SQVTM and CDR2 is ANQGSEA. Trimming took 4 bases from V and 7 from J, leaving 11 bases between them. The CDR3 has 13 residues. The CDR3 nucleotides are TGCAGCGTTGGTCGCAATCGGAATTCACCCCTCCACTTT. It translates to CSVGRNRNSPLHF.

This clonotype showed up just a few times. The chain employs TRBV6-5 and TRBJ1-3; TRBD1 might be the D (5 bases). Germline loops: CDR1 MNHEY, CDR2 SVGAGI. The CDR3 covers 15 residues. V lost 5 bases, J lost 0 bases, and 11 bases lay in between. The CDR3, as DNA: TGTGCCAGCAGTAGGGACGGCAGCTCTGGAAACACCATATATTTT. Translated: CASSRDGSSGNTIYF.

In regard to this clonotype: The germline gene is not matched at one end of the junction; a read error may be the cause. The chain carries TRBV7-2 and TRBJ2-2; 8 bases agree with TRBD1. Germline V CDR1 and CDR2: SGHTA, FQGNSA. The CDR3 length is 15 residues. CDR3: CAGSSRGPDTGELFF. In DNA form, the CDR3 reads TGTGCCGGCAGCTCCAGGGGGCCTGACACCGGGGAGCTGTTTTTT.

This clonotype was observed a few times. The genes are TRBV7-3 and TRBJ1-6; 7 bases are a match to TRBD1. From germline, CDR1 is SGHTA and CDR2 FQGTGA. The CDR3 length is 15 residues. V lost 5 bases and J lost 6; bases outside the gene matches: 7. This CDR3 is CASSARDSFNSPLHF. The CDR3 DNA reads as TGTGCCAGCAGCGCCCGGGACAGCTTTAATTCACCCCTCCACTTT. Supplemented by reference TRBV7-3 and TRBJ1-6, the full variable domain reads GAGVSQTPSNKVTEKGKYVELRCDPISGHTALYWYRQSLGQGPEFLIYFQGTGAADDSGLPNDRFFAVRPEGSVSTLKIQRTERGDSAVYLCASSARDSFNSPLHFGNGTRLTVT.

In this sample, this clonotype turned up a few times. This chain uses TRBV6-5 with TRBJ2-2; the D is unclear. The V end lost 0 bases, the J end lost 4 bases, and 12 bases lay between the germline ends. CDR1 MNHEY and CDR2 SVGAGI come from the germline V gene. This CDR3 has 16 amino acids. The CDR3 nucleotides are TGTGCCAGCAGTTACTCGTTCTTATTGAGCACCGGGGAGCTGTTTTTT. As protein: CASSYSFLLSTGELFF.

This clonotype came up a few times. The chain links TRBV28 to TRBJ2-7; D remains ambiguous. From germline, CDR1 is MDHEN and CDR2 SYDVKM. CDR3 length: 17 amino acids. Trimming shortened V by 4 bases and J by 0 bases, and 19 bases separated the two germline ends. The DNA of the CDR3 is TGTGCCAGCAGTTCACACCAGGTGCTCCCAGCCTCCTACGAGCAGTACTTC. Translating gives CASSSHQVLPASYEQYF.

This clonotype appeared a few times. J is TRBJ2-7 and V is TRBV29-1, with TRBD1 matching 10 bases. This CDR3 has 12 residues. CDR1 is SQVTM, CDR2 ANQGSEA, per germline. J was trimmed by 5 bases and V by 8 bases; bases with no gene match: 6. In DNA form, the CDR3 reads TGCAGCACCTCGGACAGGGGGGACGAGCAGTACTTC. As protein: CSTSDRGDEQYF.

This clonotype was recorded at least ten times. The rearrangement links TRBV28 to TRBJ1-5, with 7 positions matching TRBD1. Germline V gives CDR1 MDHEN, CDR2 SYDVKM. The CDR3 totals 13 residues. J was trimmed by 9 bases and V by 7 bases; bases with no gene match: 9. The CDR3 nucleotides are TGTGCCAGCATCCAGGGGGGGGCTAGGCCCCAGCATTTT. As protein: CASIQGGARPQHF. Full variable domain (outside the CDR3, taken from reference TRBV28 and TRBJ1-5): DVKVTQSSRYLVKRTGEKVFLECVQDMDHENMFWYRQDPGLGLRLIYFSYDVKMKEKGDIPEGYSVSREKKERFSLILESASTNQTSMYLCASIQGGARPQHFGDGTRLSIL.

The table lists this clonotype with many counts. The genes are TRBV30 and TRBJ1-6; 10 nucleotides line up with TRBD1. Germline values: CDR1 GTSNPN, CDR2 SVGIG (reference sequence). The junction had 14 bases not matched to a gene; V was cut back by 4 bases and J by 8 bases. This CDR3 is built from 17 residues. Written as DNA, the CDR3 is TGTGCCTGGACCGGCAGGACAGGGGGAGTTACGGATTCACCCCTCCACTTT. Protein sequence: CAWTGRTGGVTDSPLHF.

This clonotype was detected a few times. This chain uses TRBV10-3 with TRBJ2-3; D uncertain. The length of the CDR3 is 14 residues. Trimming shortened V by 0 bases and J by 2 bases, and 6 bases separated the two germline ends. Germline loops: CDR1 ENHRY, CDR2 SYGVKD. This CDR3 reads CAISESPATDTQYF. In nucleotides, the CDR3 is TGTGCCATCAGTGAGTCCCCAGCCACAGATACGCAGTATTTT.

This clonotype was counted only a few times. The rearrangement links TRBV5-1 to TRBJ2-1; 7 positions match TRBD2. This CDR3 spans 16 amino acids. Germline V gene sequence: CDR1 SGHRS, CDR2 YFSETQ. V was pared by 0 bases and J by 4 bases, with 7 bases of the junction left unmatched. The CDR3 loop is CASSLASSSGYNEQFF. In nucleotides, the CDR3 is TGCGCCAGCAGCTTGGCCTCGTCTAGCGGTTACAATGAGCAGTTCTTC.

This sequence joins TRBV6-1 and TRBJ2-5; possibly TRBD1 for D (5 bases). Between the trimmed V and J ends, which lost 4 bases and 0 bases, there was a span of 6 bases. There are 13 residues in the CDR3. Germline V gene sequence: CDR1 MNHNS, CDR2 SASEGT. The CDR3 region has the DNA TGTGCCAGCAGTGGGACACACCAAGAGACCCAGTACTTC. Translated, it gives CASSGTHQETQYF.

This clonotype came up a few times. CDR3 sequence reads: CASSQTGLNNYGYTF. The DNA of the CDR3 is TGCGCCAGCAGCCAGACGGGCTTGAATAACTATGGCTACACCTTC. J is TRBJ1-2 and V is TRBV4-3, with D hard to call. Germline CDR1 is LGHNA and CDR2 is YSLEER. The CDR3 sequence is 15 residues long. Between the trimmed V and J ends, which lost 3 bases and 1 base, there was a span of 12 bases.

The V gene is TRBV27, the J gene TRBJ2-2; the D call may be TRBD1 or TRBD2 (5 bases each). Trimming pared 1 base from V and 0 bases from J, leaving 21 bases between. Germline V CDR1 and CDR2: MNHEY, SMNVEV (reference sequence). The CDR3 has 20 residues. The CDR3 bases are TGTGCCAGCAGTTTATATGGGCCGGGACGCCGAGTCGCGAACACCGGGGAGCTGTTTTTT. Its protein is CASSLYGPGRRVANTGELFF.

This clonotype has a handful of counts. The CDR3: CASSRTRTAPGEKLFF. The CDR3 nucleotides are TGTGCCAGTAGTAGGACTCGGACGGCCCCGGGTGAAAAACTGTTTTTT. The V gene is TRBV19, the J gene TRBJ1-4; D is uncertain. With 4 bases removed from V and 7 bases from J, the gap between germline ends came to 19 bases. The CDR3 consists of 16 residues. The germline gives CDR1 LNHDA, CDR2 SQIVND (reference sequence).